Only a few counts were recorded for the clone carrying this T cell receptor (beta chain). What it binds is not known. The entry originates in a study of T cell responses to AZD1222 COVID-19 vaccine. Across the whole study: Second-dose schedules of about 4 or about 12 weeks were combined.

V lost 2 bases and J lost 4, with 9 bases in between. From germline, CDR1 is MDHEN and CDR2 SYDVKM. CDR3 length equals 14 residues. Overall study results and limits: Clonal diversity may have been underestimated in mostly white British donors. The study reported that nearly half of spike-specific TCRs target unmutated variant regions. The span of vaccine-associated CD4 TCRs extended across spike, with dominance at 160-218 and 743-854.

The method was immunoSEQ multiplex PCR; TCRdb's version includes in-frame clones alone and lacks a portion of them. The sample carries around 140,000 clones, nearly 90% recorded once. V is TRBV28 and J is TRBJ1-5; no reliable D call. The receptor was isolated from an adult in good health. Sequenced here: peripheral blood, sampled on day 0 of AZD1222 vaccination. The CDR3 loop is CASSLNLENQPQHF. Here the CDR3 DNA reads TGTGCCAGCAGTTTAAACCTGGAGAATCAGCCCCAGCATTTT.